The entry below gives a single TCR beta chain sequence along with its context. Its target is not known. Some clones are missing from TCRdb's copy, which holds only in-frame ones; the method was immunoSEQ multiplex PCR. The sample lists 100,000 or so clones, 70% to 90% occurring once. The data originate from a study of T cell responses to AZD1222 COVID-19 vaccine. Overall study findings and caveats: Spike was spanned by vaccine-associated CD4 TCRs, which were dominant at 160-218 and 743-854. Clonal diversity was possibly underestimated, and the donors were mostly white British, with more females. With two AZD1222 doses given, Spike-specific TCR breadth and depth both rose.

V shed 0 bases and J 3 bases; nucleotides not matched to a gene: 0. CDR1 MNHEY and CDR2 SVGAGI come from the germline V gene. The CDR3 runs 15 residues. The sequenced sample was peripheral blood, obtained on day 0 of AZD1222 vaccination. The sequence came from an adult in good health. The J gene is TRBJ2-1, the V gene TRBV6-5; 9 bases are a match to TRBD2. CDR3 sequence (DNA): TGTGCCAGCAGTTACTCGACTAGCGGCTACAATGAGCAGTTCTTC. Its protein product is CASSYSTSGYNEQFF.